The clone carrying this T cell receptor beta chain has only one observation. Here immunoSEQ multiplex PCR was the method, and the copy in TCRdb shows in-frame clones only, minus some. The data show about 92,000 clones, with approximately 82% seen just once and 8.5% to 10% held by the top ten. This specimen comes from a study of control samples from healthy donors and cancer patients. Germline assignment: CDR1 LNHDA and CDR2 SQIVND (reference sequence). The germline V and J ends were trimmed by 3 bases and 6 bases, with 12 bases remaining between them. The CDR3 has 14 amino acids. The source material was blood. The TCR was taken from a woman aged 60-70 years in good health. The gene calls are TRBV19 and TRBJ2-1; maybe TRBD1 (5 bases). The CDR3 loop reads CASSIRERFNEQFF. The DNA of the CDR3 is TGTGCCAGTAGTATCAGGGAAAGGTTCAATGAGCAGTTCTTC.